Only a few counts were recorded for the clone carrying this T cell receptor (beta chain). Each CDR3 protein is one row after TCRdb ran MiXCR on the RT-PCR reads. The table shows around 650,000 distinct CDR3 sequences, with 15% to 18% occurring only once. The sample originates from a study of response to subunit inactivated influenza vaccine. This TCR was recovered from a man in his fifties or sixties who received an inactivated influenza vaccine. The source material was PBMCs from blood, sampled roughly 12 days after vaccination.

The CDR3 reads CASSLALAGGPYTGELFF. Written as DNA, the CDR3 is TGCGCCAGCAGCTTGGCCTTAGCGGGAGGGCCGTACACCGGGGAGCTGTTTTTT. The rearrangement links TRBV5-1 to TRBJ2-2, with 11 bases fitting TRBD2. CDR1 is SGHRS and CDR2 is YFSETQ in the germline V gene. The CDR3 contains 18 residues. V lost 0 bases and J lost 3; bases outside the gene matches: 7.